The sequence of this T cell receptor beta chain was determined in a study of cytomegalovirus exposure and HLA in healthy donors (dated by TCRdb to 2016 to 2017). Context from the whole study: An earlier analysis of about 560 of the donors reported about 300 Gb of sequence data and around 120 million unique TCR beta sequences obtained from some 170 million T cells. Approximately 310 gigabases of sequencing data and roughly 81 million unique TCR sequences made up an early release that covered some 640 HLA-typed donors. Of the roughly 400 genotyped donors, about 80% fell in the genetic ancestry cluster associated with self-reported Caucasian donors. The study was designed to test whether signatures of past pathogen exposure could be identified by cataloging public T cell receptors. The T cell repertoires of 666 subjects were profiled by immunosequencing and related to cytomegalovirus serostatus. Besides the first cohort of under 700 subjects, a separate validation cohort made up of roughly 120 different subjects was used. To predict cytomegalovirus infection status, the study combined high-throughput TCR immunosequencing, statistical association of individual TCRs with disease status, and machine learning. To study patterns of TCR occurrence, a later analysis re-analyzed previously published TCR beta repertoires from 666 donors and added high-resolution HLA genotyping. The later analysis used no new phenotypic data to find candidate immune exposures, relying instead on TCR beta sequences and their occurrence across donors. An earlier analysis of about 620 of the donors applied high-throughput TCR beta sequencing to assess whether each TCR beta V gene segment acted as functional or pseudogenic. Donor age, sex, ethnicity and CMV serostatus were collected together with the repertoire data. Genome-wide SNP genotypes for about three fifths of the 666 donors were used in a later genetic analysis, which treated that subset as a discovery cohort. Every discovery cohort repertoire had been produced on one sequencing platform. HLA typing covered class I and class II loci at four-digit resolution. The number of donors typed differed by locus, with about 629-640 for A, B, C, DRB1 and DQB1, roughly 520 for DQA1, 600 to 610 for DPA1, and 450 to 480 for DPB1. Roughly five DR-DQ haplotypes were handled as single units for association and clustering because linkage in the cohort was strong. Among around 400 genotyped donors of the cohort, an average of about 240,000 unique TCR beta nucleotide sequences were sequenced per donor, around 20% of them non-productive.

Library method: the immunoSEQ multiplex PCR assay. The multiplex PCR relied on a mix of 60 forward primers for TCR Vbeta segments and 13 reverse primers for TCR Jbeta segments. Amplification of the CDR3 region of rearranged TCR beta genes was performed with a multiplex PCR assay on genomic DNA. The Illumina HiSeq System was used to sequence the amplified TCR beta libraries as 87-base-pair reads. As for the original processing: A later analysis tallied roughly 78 million unique TCR beta chains across the approximately 670 repertoires, and roughly 11 million of those chains were shared by two or more donors. Raw reads were error-corrected and collapsed into unique sequences by a nearest-neighbor algorithm in which closely related sequences were merged to remove PCR and sequencing errors. V, D and J gene segments were assigned by aligning CDR3 sequences to IMGT reference sequences. For a sequence to be retained, a match of at least six nucleotides to both a V gene segment and a J gene segment was required. Rearrangements were classified as productive when the CDR3 lacked stop codons and remained in frame with V and J, and all other rearrangements were classified as non-productive. Following IMGT convention, CDR3 was defined as the stretch from the second conserved V-encoded cysteine up to the conserved J-encoded phenylalanine. Sequences without an unambiguous match to a single V gene segment were excluded from the earlier analysis of approximately 560 of the donors. An earlier analysis of over 450 of the donors classified V segments as functional when productive rearrangements were above 56.7% and as segregating when the standard deviation between donors was above 5%. A statistical classification framework was built for diagnosing cytomegalovirus status from the catalog of TCR beta chain sequences. V and J gene assignment, in a later analysis, came from comparing TCR nucleotide sequences with IMGT/GENE-DB human TR gene sequences. Using the TCRdist pipeline, a later analysis assigned CDR3 sequences along with most-parsimonious VDJ recombination scenarios. A later analysis defined each TCR beta chain by its CDR3 amino acid sequence plus V-gene family, and excluded reads lacking a unique V-gene family. To address suspected cross-contamination and a sequencing artifact, a later analysis removed a few hundred highly shared, low-generation-probability nucleotide sequences. In a later analysis, a clonal expansion index was calculated for each public chain from normalized within-repertoire ranks of inferred template counts. Generation probabilities in a later analysis came from a VDJ recombination model fitted to out-of-frame rearrangements, and those results were checked against IGoR. A later analysis scored TCR-TCR, TCR-HLA and TCR-CMV co-occurrence with hypergeometric tests, applying a repertoire-size bias correction to TCR pairs. A later analysis estimated false discovery rates by permuting HLA or CMV assignments 20 times. In a later analysis, co-occurring TCRs were grouped using DBSCAN, with TCRdist sequence similarity added in when clustering inside HLA-allele-positive subsets. Repertoires with fewer than 30,000 or more than 120,000 public chains, plus five repertoires with anomalous nucleotide sharing, were excluded from co-occurrence clustering. TCRdb carries this immuneACCESS record with in-frame sequences only. Its versions omit some clonotypes, under half of them owing to an unresolved V gene in the studies checked, with the rest unexplained. V and J calls plus clone size are reproduced from that table; the DNA served to infer D and trimming. This sample lists some 98,000 clones; under 75% were detected once. In total, the top ten clones hold under 2.5% of the sample.

Broader findings and caveats from the paper: A further reported finding was that TCR beta sequences accurately predicted the HLA-A and HLA-B alleles for most subjects in the first cohort. In a later analysis, HLA-associated TCR beta chains showed more clonal expansion and lower generation probabilities than non-associated chains that were equally common. Because counts were too low, more than 15 rarely observed V segments, including chromosome 9 orphons, were left out of the earlier analysis of over 550 of the donors. An earlier analysis of 450 to 750 of the donors showed that most TCR beta V segments appeared in productive rearrangements either about 90% or about 30% of the time, which broadly matched IMGT annotations. The classifier was reported to diagnose cytomegalovirus status with high specificity and sensitivity in both the original and validation cohorts. V-gene and J-gene trimming of TCR beta chains was associated with a missense DCLRE1C variant in a later genetic analysis, and the association was replicated in an independent cohort. Most CMV-associated TCR beta chains appeared to be HLA-restricted in a later analysis, and the HLA associations seemed to be driven largely by CMV exposure. Some IMGT-functional V segments, including TRBV6-2 and TRBV6-3, could not be told apart with the 87-base-pair reads, so those segments were excluded. Because some donors lacked HLA typing at each locus, the association tests relied only on the typed subset. Assigning TCR associations to individual alleles was difficult when HLA alleles, especially DR and DQ, strongly co-occurred. Most TCR sequences were observed very rarely across donors, whereas some public TCRs were present in many individuals. A later analysis found that TCR association rates varied across HLA loci, with DRB1 alleles showing the most associated TCRs and HLA-C alleles the fewest. According to the authors, the approach could potentially be generalized to other disease states and immunological phenotypes. Compared with the roughly 700-donor mean, donors in an Asian-associated ancestry cluster had fewer N-insertions in productive TCRs, according to a later genetic analysis. Roughly uniform sequencing depth across donors was assumed in presence/absence analyses, although this assumption may not hold. Linkage disequilibrium might explain the correlated functional status among segregating V segments, but an unknown experimental factor could not be ruled out. A later analysis associated 15,000 or so TCR beta sequences with specific HLA alleles at a false discovery rate of 0.05. In vitro tests confirmed that three of the cytomegalovirus-associated TCR beta chains recognize cytomegalovirus antigens. The study gave a list of 150 to 200 TCR beta chains associated with cytomegalovirus. A cluster of highly shared sequence variants was judged likely to represent a technical artifact of the sequencing pipeline. This cohort had only TCR beta chains sequenced, and the lack of alpha or paired-chain data limited which features could be detected. A later analysis reported that several top co-occurrence clusters appeared linked to parvovirus B19, influenza, CMV and Epstein-Barr virus. The only immune exposure information available for the cohort was CMV serostatus.

Note on this clone: This clone's antigen is unknown. Per-nucleotide qualities are absent, and no much larger clonotype sits a single base away.

From the cysteine through the phenylalanine, the CDR3 covers 13 amino acids. Here the CDR3 DNA is all that survives: 39 bases in frame from base 1. The germline V gene (reference sequence) sets CDR1 to SEHNR and CDR2 to FQNEAQ. The germline V and J ends show losses of 4 bases and 2 bases respectively, and no gene match explains 1 base of the junction. The cohort was made up of about 670 healthy bone marrow donors. Cohort members were all nominally healthy when sampled, although unrecorded immune exposures were likely present. The donor was CMV seronegative and was included in the group of 352 seronegative cohort members. A peripheral blood sample was collected from each donor, and TCR beta sequencing was performed on peripheral blood mononuclear cells. Genomic DNA extraction from the blood cell samples was performed with the Qiagen DNeasy Blood Extraction Kit.

The receptor comes from a man in his fifties in good health and CMV-seronegative. Input material: PBMCs. The rearranged chain carries TRBV7-9 and TRBJ1-2, with 7 bases aligning to TRBD1. The CDR3 region: CASSSTGNYGYTF. At the DNA level, the sequence is TGTGCCAGCAGCTCGACAGGGAACTATGGCTACACCTTC.